This T cell receptor beta chain was sequenced in a study of cytomegalovirus exposure and HLA in healthy donors. General study points: Three chains linked to CMV were shown in vitro to be specific for CMV antigens. In a later analysis, TCR beta V- and J-gene trimming showed a link to a missense DCLRE1C variant.

CDR3 length: 15 residues. It was with 60 Vbeta and 13 Jbeta primers that the PCR ran. Study processing details: Later, about 80 million unique TCR beta chains were counted in an analysis, and roughly 11 million of them were shared. Clones were sequenced by immunoSEQ multiplex PCR, and TCRdb holds only the in-frame ones, with some missing. That table furnishes V, J and clone size, whereas the DNA furnished D and trimming. The data contain 270,000 or so clones, 70% to 90% of them singletons. All donors participated as healthy donors of bone marrow. A word on this clone: Its target is not known.

The chain joins TRBV21-1 to TRBJ2-7; the table gives TRBD1 as D, unverified against the DNA. TRBV21-1 corresponds to a pseudogene. The clonotype comes from a man in his forties or fifties in good health and CMV-seropositive. The sequenced sample consisted of PBMCs. CDR3 DNA: TGTGCCAGCATCAACAGGGGACCCCCCTCCTACGAGCAGTACTTC. Protein: CASINRGPPSYEQYF.